This T cell receptor beta chain was sequenced for a study of blood T cell repertoires in COVID-19. In the study overall: PBMCs, B-cell-depleted T cells, or T cells were the source of the cDNA or gDNA that made up the material.

Germline loops: CDR1 LNHDA, CDR2 SQIVND (reference sequence). The V gene lost 7 bases and the J gene lost 12 bases, with 19 bases spanning the gap. The CDR3 is 12 residues long. Data came from immunoSEQ multiplex PCR; TCRdb stores just in-frame clones and leaves some out. The sample carries roughly 230,000 clones, roughly 80% recorded once. The sequencing input was peripheral blood. The origin of this receptor is a woman older than 75 with COVID-19, enrolled during active disease. The chain joins TRBV19 to TRBJ2-7; TRBD1 is a possible D gene (5 bases). CDR3 bases: TGTGCCAGTACTGAGTGCCCCAACAGGCGGTACTTC. This translates into CASTECPNRRYF.